A selection of T cell receptor beta chains follows, all from one sample in a study of identifying expanded T cells in peripheral blood. Produced via immunoSEQ multiplex PCR; TCRdb's table is partial and in-frame only. The profile covers approximately 110,000 clones, with more than 85% appearing a single time and around 17% taken by the ten largest. The sequencing input was blood. The source of these receptors is a person between 18 and 75 years old in good health. Both conserved end residues are part of each CDR3. D genes are given only for firm matches. Clone size appears in some rows only: once, few, many, or a class for an expanded clone.

TRBD1	TRBV11-1	TRBJ1-4	15	few	CASSPWTGGEEKLFF	TGTGCCAGCAGCCCGTGGACAGGGGGCGAGGAAAAACTGTTTTTT
.	TRBV5-8	TRBJ1-6	12	.	CASSPPVRTLHF	TGTGCCAGCAGCCCCCCCGTGCGGACCCTCCACTTT
.	TRBV12-2	TRBJ2-7	14	.	CASRIRDSPYEQYF	TGTGCAAGTCGCATCCGGGACAGCCCCTACGAGCAGTACTTC
.	TRBV7-6	TRBJ2-2	15	.	CASSLGGEWTGELFF	TGTGCCAGCAGCTTAGGGGGGGAGTGGACCGGGGAGCTGTTTTTT
TRBD1	TRBV6-5	TRBJ1-2	14	.	CASSEGQARYGYTF	TGTGCCAGCAGCGAAGGACAGGCACGCTATGGCTACACCTTC
TRBD1	TRBV6-5	TRBJ1-6	15	.	CASSATGTANSPLHF	TGTGCCAGCAGTGCAACCGGGACAGCCAATTCACCCCTCCACTTT
.	TRBV5-4	TRBJ1-1	12	.	CASSSDAREAFF	TGTGCCAGCAGCTCAGACGCCCGAGAAGCTTTCTTT
.	TRBV27	TRBJ2-5	18	.	CASSLVSGRGRYQETQYF	TGTGCCAGCAGTTTAGTATCTGGGAGGGGGCGGTACCAAGAGACCCAGTACTTC
.	TRBV7-2	TRBJ1-3	17	.	CASSLAPTGASGNTIYF	TGTGCCAGCAGCTTAGCTCCGACAGGAGCCTCTGGAAACACCATATATTTT
.	TRBV15	TRBJ2-5	14	.	CATSRESRKETQYF	TGTGCCACCAGCAGAGAGAGTAGGAAAGAGACCCAGTACTTC
.	TRBV2	TRBJ1-5	13	many	CASMRDTNQPQHF	TGTGCCAGCATGAGGGACACCAATCAGCCCCAGCATTTT
.	TRBV7-2	TRBJ1-6	15	.	CASSLEGGFNSPLHF	TGTGCCAGCAGCTTAGAAGGGGGGTTCAATTCACCCCTCCACTTT
.	TRBV6-5	TRBJ2-5	14	.	CASSYSPGLETQYF	TGTGCCAGCAGTTACTCCCCAGGGCTGGAGACCCAGTACTTC
.	TRBV7-2	TRBJ1-2	13	once	CASSSGLGYGYTF	TGTGCCAGCAGCTCGGGGCTAGGCTATGGCTACACCTTC
TRBD1	TRBV7-2	TRBJ2-7	12	.	CASSFDRGEQYF	TGTGCCAGCAGCTTCGACAGGGGCGAGCAGTACTTC
.	TRBV4-2	TRBJ1-5	16	.	CASSHAGLGVNQPQHF	TGTGCCAGCAGCCATGCGGGCCTAGGAGTCAATCAGCCCCAGCATTTT
.	TRBV9	TRBJ2-2	14	.	CASSVGGDTGELFF	TGTGCCAGCAGCGTAGGAGGGGACACCGGGGAGCTGTTTTTT
.	TRBV29-1	TRBJ2-7	14	.	CSVIGRGQTYEQYF	TGCAGCGTAATCGGGCGGGGCCAGACCTACGAGCAGTACTTC
.	TRBV6-5	TRBJ2-2	14	.	CASSYRLSTGELFF	TGTGCCAGCAGTTACCGATTGAGCACCGGGGAGCTGTTTTTT
.	TRBV6-5	TRBJ2-1	12	.	CASSYSGGLEFF	TGTGCCAGCAGTTACTCGGGGGGGCTTGAGTTCTTC
.	TRBV10-3	TRBJ2-5	14	.	CAISERGSGETQYF	TGTGCCATCAGTGAGCGGGGTTCGGGCGAGACCCAGTACTTC
.	TRBV25-1	TRBJ2-5	13	.	CASSVGITETQYF	TGTGCCAGCAGTGTGGGGATTACGGAGACCCAGTACTTC
.	TRBV27	TRBJ1-4	15	.	CASSPRQLPNEKLFF	TGTGCCAGCAGTCCCCGACAGCTCCCTAATGAAAAACTGTTTTTT
TRBD2	TRBV6-5	TRBJ2-7	14	.	CASSYLKTSVEQYF	TGTGCCAGCAGTTACCTTAAAACTAGCGTGGAGCAGTACTTC
.	TRBV19	TRBJ2-3	14	.	CASSLPGRTDTQYF	TGTGCCAGTAGTCTTCCGGGGCGCACAGATACGCAGTATTTT
TRBD1	TRBV12-5	TRBJ2-3	17	.	CASGLIPDGQGVDTQYF	TGTGCTAGTGGTTTGATCCCTGACGGACAGGGGGTGGATACGCAGTATTTT
TRBD2	TRBV9	TRBJ2-2	16	.	CASSVGGTPSTGELFF	TGTGCCAGCAGCGTCGGGGGGACCCCTTCCACCGGGGAGCTGTTTTTT
.	TRBV7-6	TRBJ1-2	15	.	CASSPRPQVVYGYTF	TGTGCCAGCAGCCCCCGGCCGCAGGTCGTATATGGCTACACCTTC
.	TRBV6-6	TRBJ1-2	13	.	CASRTDRYDGYTF	TGTGCCAGCAGGACTGACCGGTACGATGGCTACACCTTC
TRBD1	TRBV9	TRBJ1-1	14	.	CASSAQGTGTEAFF	TGTGCCAGCAGCGCCCAGGGGACAGGCACTGAAGCTTTCTTT
TRBD1	TRBV11-2	TRBJ1-4	14	.	CASSWTGSNEKLFF	TGTGCCAGCAGCTGGACAGGGTCGAATGAAAAACTGTTTTTT
.	TRBV30	TRBJ2-5	13	.	CACSPPGLETQYF	TGTGCCTGCAGCCCACCGGGGCTGGAGACCCAGTACTTC
.	TRBV30	TRBJ1-2	13	.	CAWSAAGGYGYTF	TGTGCCTGGAGTGCCGCCGGCGGCTATGGCTACACCTTC
.	TRBV10-3	TRBJ2-3	13	medium-sized	CAIKGGSTDTQYF	TGTGCCATCAAGGGGGGAAGCACAGATACGCAGTATTTT
TRBD2	TRBV7-9	TRBJ2-7	13	.	CASSSGGLHEQYF	TGTGCCAGCAGCTCGGGGGGGCTTCACGAGCAGTACTTC
.	TRBV6-1	TRBJ2-7	13	.	CASSAWTAYEQYF	TGTGCCAGCAGTGCTTGGACAGCCTACGAGCAGTACTTC
.	TRBV2	TRBJ1-2	14	.	CASSPLTGPGGYTF	TGTGCCAGCAGTCCTTTGACAGGCCCGGGAGGCTACACCTTC
TRBD2	TRBV5-4	TRBJ2-3	12	.	CASSSGRRGLYF	TGTGCCAGCAGCTCCGGGAGGAGGGGTTTGTATTTT
.	TRBV9	TRBJ2-2	13	.	CASSVAGTGELFF	TGTGCCAGCAGCGTAGCAGGTACCGGGGAGCTGTTTTTT
.	TRBV4-3	TRBJ2-1	15	once	CASSQEEGTYNEQFF	TGCGCCAGCAGCCAAGAAGAGGGGACCTACAATGAGCAGTTCTTC
TRBD2	TRBV7-7	TRBJ2-1	17	once	CASSLGPSGGPYNEQFF	TGTGCCAGCAGCTTGGGTCCTAGCGGGGGGCCCTACAATGAGCAGTTCTTC
TRBD1	TRBV7-2	TRBJ1-2	13	.	CASSTTDRVSYTF	TGTGCCAGCAGCACGACGGACAGGGTGAGCTACACCTTC
.	TRBV7-2	TRBJ1-2	14	.	CASSIPGEWYGYTF	TGTGCCAGCAGCATTCCAGGGGAGTGGTATGGCTACACCTTC
.	TRBV20-1	TRBJ2-1	10	.	CSAIPNEQFF	TGCAGTGCCATCCCTAATGAGCAGTTCTTC